This T cell receptor (beta chain) emerged from a study of T cells in Graves' hyperthyroidism and ophthalmopathy. This clonotype was picked up a small number of times. This CDR3 has 15 amino acids. From germline, CDR1 is KGHDR and CDR2 SFDVKD. V gave up 3 bases and J gave up 9 bases, with 17 bases separating them. Regions amplified from RNA transcripts were the TCR beta CDR3 regions. A first-round RT-PCR of the TCR CDR3 used the HTBI primer set. TCRdb ran MiXCR on the multiplex PCR reads and lists one entry per CDR3 protein. The sample lists about 380,000 distinct CDR3 sequences, less than 20% seen once, with 40% in the top ten.

The gene calls are TRBV24-1 and TRBJ2-1, with D possibly matching TRBD2 (6 bases). The clonotype comes from a young man with Graves' ophthalmopathy. The sequencing input was blood. The CDR3, as DNA: TGTGCCACCAGTGATCAAACCCCTAGCGTCAGTGAGCAGTTCTTC. Its translation: CATSDQTPSVSEQFF.